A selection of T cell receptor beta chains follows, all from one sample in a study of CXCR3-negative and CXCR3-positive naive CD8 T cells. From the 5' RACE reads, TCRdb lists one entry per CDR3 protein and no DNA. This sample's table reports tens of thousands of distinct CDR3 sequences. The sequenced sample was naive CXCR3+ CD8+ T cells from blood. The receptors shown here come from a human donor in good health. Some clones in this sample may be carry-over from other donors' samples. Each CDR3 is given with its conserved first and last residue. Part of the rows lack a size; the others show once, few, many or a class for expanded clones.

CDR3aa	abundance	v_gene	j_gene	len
CASSSYSLGTQYF	.	TRBV6-5	TRBJ2-5	13
CASTHPGSSTDTQYF	.	TRBV27	TRBJ2-3	15
CASSLVGEQYF	.	TRBV5-1	TRBJ2-7	11
CSVVGQVMNTEAFF	.	TRBV29-1	TRBJ1-1	14
CASSNAAGSYEQYF	.	TRBV19	TRBJ2-7	14
CASSPLGGMNTGELFF	.	TRBV27	TRBJ2-2	16
CASSPFRGAQETQYF	.	TRBV7-3	TRBJ2-5	15
CASSVRDSTYEQYF	medium-sized	TRBV6-1	TRBJ2-7	14
CASSQDIDRMDGGYTF	.	TRBV3-1	TRBJ1-2	16
CASSPSDANTGELFF	.	TRBV12-3/TRBV12-4	TRBJ2-2	15
CASSEAYATSVTGELFF	.	TRBV2	TRBJ2-2	17
CASSVRGQRNTEAFF	.	TRBV25-1	TRBJ1-1	15
CASSYSDSLYEQYF	.	TRBV6-5	TRBJ2-7	14
CASSIELSRKGPKGTEAFF	.	TRBV19	TRBJ1-1	19
CASRPSTEPGHYGYTF	.	TRBV12-3/TRBV12-4	TRBJ1-2	16
CASSLTYHEQYF	.	TRBV12-3/TRBV12-4	TRBJ2-7	12
CAIGASDGYNSPLHF	.	TRBV10-3	TRBJ1-6	15
CASSSTLDGDSYEQYF	.	TRBV6-5	TRBJ2-7	16
CASSYDNKPYEQYF	.	TRBV6-2/TRBV6-3	TRBJ2-7	14
CASRRDRGEYNQPQHF	.	TRBV27	TRBJ1-5	16
CASKGAKKETQYF	.	TRBV21-1	TRBJ2-5	13
CASSLEDRRTDTQYF	.	TRBV7-8	TRBJ2-3	15
CASSPARMSSYEQYF	.	TRBV3-1	TRBJ2-7	15
CATTVGVIGGYPYEQYF	.	TRBV15	TRBJ2-7	17
CASSLIRAGGELFF	.	TRBV7-3	TRBJ2-2	14
CATVDTGLGEQFF	.	TRBV24-1	TRBJ2-1	13
CSATGLAGLYEQFF	.	TRBV29-1	TRBJ2-1	14
CATWPGLAGELGTDTQYF	.	TRBV28	TRBJ2-3	18
CSVQGNTEAFF	.	TRBV29-1	TRBJ1-1	11
CASSQVPGVTDTQYF	.	TRBV4-2	TRBJ2-3	15
CASSPAGPNQPQHF	.	TRBV5-1	TRBJ1-5	14
CASRATGGASGYTF	.	TRBV7-9	TRBJ1-2	14
CASSGKGTSGVFSYNEQFF	.	TRBV19	TRBJ2-1	19
CASSFGVDRGFDTQYF	.	TRBV28	TRBJ2-3	16
CASSQPMMEIKNVLTF	.	TRBV5-1	TRBJ2-6	16
CASSLRPPEAFF	.	TRBV5-1	TRBJ1-1	12
CASSQGVDPGYEQYF	.	TRBV4-3	TRBJ2-7	15
CASSSLGRESTDTQYF	.	TRBV7-9	TRBJ2-3	16
CASSPFLGSSYEQYF	.	TRBV7-2	TRBJ2-7	15
CASRDTDSETQYF	.	TRBV27	TRBJ2-5	13
CASINWADSTYEQYF	.	TRBV3-2	TRBJ2-7	15
CASSQTSGGANEQFF	.	TRBV14	TRBJ2-1	15
CSAKPPVISGRWDTQYF	.	TRBV20-1	TRBJ2-3	17
CASSQDREALPYTEAFF	.	TRBV4-3	TRBJ1-1	17
CASSPGTSRQETQYF	.	TRBV5-1	TRBJ2-5	15
CASSDHNQPQHF	.	TRBV25-1	TRBJ1-5	12
CSARDEPAGINSGYTF	.	TRBV20-1	TRBJ1-2	16
CSALGLAGDKVSYEQYF	.	TRBV20-1	TRBJ2-7	17
CTSSPMGGRQETQYF	.	TRBV1	TRBJ2-5	15
CASSTGTGNTAFF	.	TRBV19	TRBJ1-1	13
CASSSLIGRTYEQYF	.	TRBV7-6	TRBJ2-7	15
CASSSRGGESYNEQFF	.	TRBV7-9	TRBJ2-1	16
CASSPGLAGGNEQYF	.	TRBV5-5	TRBJ2-7	15
CASSLGGLNTEAFF	.	TRBV7-2	TRBJ1-1	14
CSGFAGGPPDTQYF	.	TRBV20-1	TRBJ2-3	14
CSVEGTSASTGELFF	.	TRBV29-1	TRBJ2-2	15